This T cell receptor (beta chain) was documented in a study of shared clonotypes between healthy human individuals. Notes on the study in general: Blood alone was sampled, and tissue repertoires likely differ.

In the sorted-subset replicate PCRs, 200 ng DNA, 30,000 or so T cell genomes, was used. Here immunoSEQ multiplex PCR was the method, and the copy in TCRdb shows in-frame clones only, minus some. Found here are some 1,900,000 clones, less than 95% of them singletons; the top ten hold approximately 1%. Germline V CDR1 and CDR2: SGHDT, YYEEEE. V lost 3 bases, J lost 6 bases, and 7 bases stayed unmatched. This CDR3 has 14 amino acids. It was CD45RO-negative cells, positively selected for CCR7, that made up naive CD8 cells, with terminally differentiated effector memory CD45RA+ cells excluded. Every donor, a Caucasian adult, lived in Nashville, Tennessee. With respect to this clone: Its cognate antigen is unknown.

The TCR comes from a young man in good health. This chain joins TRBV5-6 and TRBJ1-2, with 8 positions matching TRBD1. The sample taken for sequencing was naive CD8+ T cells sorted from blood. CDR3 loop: CASSSAGTGDGYTF. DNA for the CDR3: TGTGCCAGCAGCTCAGCCGGGACAGGTGATGGCTACACCTTC.